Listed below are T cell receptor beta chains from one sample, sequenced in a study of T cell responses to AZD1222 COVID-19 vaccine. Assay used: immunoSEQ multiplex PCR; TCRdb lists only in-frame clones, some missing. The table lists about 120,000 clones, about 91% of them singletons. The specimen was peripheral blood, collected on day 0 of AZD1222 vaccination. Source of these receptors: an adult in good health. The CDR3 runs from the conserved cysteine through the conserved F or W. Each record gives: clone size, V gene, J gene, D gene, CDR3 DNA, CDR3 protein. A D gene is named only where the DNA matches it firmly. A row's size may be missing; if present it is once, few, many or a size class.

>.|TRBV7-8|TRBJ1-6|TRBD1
TGTGCCAGCAGCTCCTCAGGGGGGTTTTTCCCCCTCCACTTT
CASSSSGGFFPLHF
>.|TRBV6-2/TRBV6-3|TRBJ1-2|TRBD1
TGTGCCAGCAGTTACGGACAGGGTGAAAGTCGAAACTATGGCTACACCTTC
CASSYGQGESRNYGYTF
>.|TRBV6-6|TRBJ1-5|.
TGTGCCAGCACGCAAACGAGGCAGGGCAATCAGCCCCAGCATTTT
CASTQTRQGNQPQHF
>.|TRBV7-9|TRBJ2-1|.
TGTGCCAGCAGCTTCAGGACGGGGTTATCTTATGAGCAGTTCTTC
CASSFRTGLSYEQFF
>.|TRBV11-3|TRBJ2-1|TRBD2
TGTGCCAGCAGCTTGGGGGATAGCGGGGGAGGGAATGAGCAGTTCTTC
CASSLGDSGGGNEQFF
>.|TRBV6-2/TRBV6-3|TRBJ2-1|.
TGTGCCAGCAGTTACCCGTCGGGGACCTTCAACAATGAGCAGTTCTTC
CASSYPSGTFNNEQFF
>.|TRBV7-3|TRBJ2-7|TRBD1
TGTGCCAGCAGCACCGGGACAGGGCTAAACGAGCAGTACTTC
CASSTGTGLNEQYF
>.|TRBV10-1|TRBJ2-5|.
TGCGCCAGCCCGCTACGGAGGGGGGGCCCCCAAGAGACCCAGTACTTC
CASPLRRGGPQETQYF
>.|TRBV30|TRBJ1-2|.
TGTGCCTGGACCGCGGCGGGCAACTATGGCTACACCTTC
CAWTAAGNYGYTF
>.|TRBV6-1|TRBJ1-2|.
TGTGCCACTTCCAGGGGCGAGGGCTATGGCTACACCTTC
CATSRGEGYGYTF
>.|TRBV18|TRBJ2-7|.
TGTGCCAGCTCACCCGGGGCAAACTACGAGCAGTACTTC
CASSPGANYEQYF
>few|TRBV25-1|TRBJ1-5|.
TGTGCCAGCAGACCAGGAGACTATCAGCCCCAGCATTTT
CASRPGDYQPQHF
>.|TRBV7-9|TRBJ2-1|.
TGTGCCAGCAGCTTGCAGGGGGGGCGTGGAAATGAGCAGTTCTTC
CASSLQGGRGNEQFF
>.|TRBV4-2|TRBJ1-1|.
TGTGCCAGCAGCCGAGCGATACAGGGCTCTACTGAAGCTTTCTTT
CASSRAIQGSTEAFF
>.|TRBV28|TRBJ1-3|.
TGTGCCAGCAGTTCTGGAGGGGCCCGGAACACCATATATTTT
CASSSGGARNTIYF
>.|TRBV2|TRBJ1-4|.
TGTGCCAGCACCCCTCGGGAGAGGGTAAAAGAAAAACTGTTTTTT
CASTPRERVKEKLFF
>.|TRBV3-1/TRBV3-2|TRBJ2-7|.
TGTGCCAGCAGCTCCTCCTACGAGCAGTACTTC
CASSSSYEQYF
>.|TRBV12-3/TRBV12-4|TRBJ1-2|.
TGTGCCAGCAGTTTAGGACTGATCTATGGCTACACCTTC
CASSLGLIYGYTF
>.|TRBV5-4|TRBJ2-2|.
TGTGCCAGCAGCATTCGACTCGGGAACACCGGGGAGCTGTTTTTT
CASSIRLGNTGELFF
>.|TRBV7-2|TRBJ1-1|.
TGTGCCAGCAGCTTAGGTGCGCGGACCACTGAAGCTTTCTTT
CASSLGARTTEAFF
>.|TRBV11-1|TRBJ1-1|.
TGTGCCAGCAGCCCCGGCGGGGTGATCAAGACTGAAGCTTTCTTT
CASSPGGVIKTEAFF
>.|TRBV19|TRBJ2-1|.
TGTGCCAGTTCTCGGCAGGGAAGCGATGAGCAGTTCTTC
CASSRQGSDEQFF